This T cell receptor beta chain was sequenced during a study of human T cells and chemical hapten exposure. The sample holds a few counts of this clonotype. V trimming: 4 bases; J trimming: 5 bases; junction bases outside the gene matches: 3. CDR1 is SGHRS and CDR2 is YFSETQ in the germline V gene. This CDR3 has 15 residues. Noted time point: patch test 1, 2 weeks after DPC sensitization. Treatment noted: therapeutic diphenylcyclopropenone sensitization with weekly scalp DPC. Researchers extracted total RNA from unfractionated whole blood. TCRdb re-analysed the RACE reads in MiXCR, keeping a single row per CDR3 protein. The sample gives 340,000 or so distinct CDR3 sequences, approximately 6.3% of which show up once; 7% to 10% is in the top ten.

The gene calls are TRBV5-1 and TRBJ1-4; 12 bases are a match to TRBD1. This receptor was obtained from a woman younger than 35 with alopecia areata. Some clones in this sample may be carry-over from other donors' samples. The specimen comprised whole blood, sampled in connection with sensitization to the hapten diphenylcyclopropenone (DPC). For the CDR3, the DNA is TGCGCCAGCAGCCCTGGGACAGGGGGCAATGAAAAACTGTTTTTT. Translating it yields CASSPGTGGNEKLFF.